One sample yielded the 26 T cell receptor beta chains listed below, sequenced in a study of a mutant IDH1 vaccine in newly diagnosed glioma. These TCRs' antigens remain unknown. Time point in this sample: week 11, during vaccination. Doses of 300 ug of mutant IDH1 20-mer peptide were given with topical imiquimod. Assay used: immunoSEQ multiplex PCR; TCRdb lists only in-frame clones, some missing. The table lists 120,000 or so clones, 80% of them singletons, with under 5.5% in the top ten. The source was PBMCs, collected from a glioma patient whose treatment included an IDH1 peptide vaccine. The origin of the receptors is a man in his forties with glioma.

The V gene is TRBV5-5, the J gene TRBJ2-7; D unresolved. V was trimmed by 0 bases and J by 2 bases, leaving 9 bases between them. The germline V gene has CDR1 SGHKS and CDR2 YYEKEE (reference sequence). The CDR3 totals 14 residues. The CDR3 nucleotides read TGTGCCAGCAGCTTGGGCGGAGAAACCTACGAGCAGTACTTC. Its protein product is CASSLGGETYEQYF.

The chain carries TRBV9 and TRBJ2-7; 9 nucleotides line up with TRBD1. V was clipped by 3 bases and J by 6 bases; unmatched bases: 4. The CDR3 is 13 amino acids. Looked up from germline, CDR1 is SGDLS and CDR2 is YYNGEE. The CDR3 protein is CASSADRGGEQYF. As DNA, the CDR3 is TGTGCCAGCAGCGCCGACAGGGGGGGCGAGCAGTACTTC.

V usage is TRBV29-1 and J usage is TRBJ2-7, with 10 bases identical to TRBD1. Germline assignment: CDR1 SQVTM and CDR2 ANQGSEA. Germline trimming cut 6 bases from V and 3 bases from J; bases unmatched to any gene: 5. The CDR3 runs to 13 residues. The CDR3 here is CSVGQGEGYEQYF. For the CDR3, the DNA is TGCAGCGTCGGACAGGGGGAAGGCTACGAGCAGTACTTC.

The J gene is TRBJ2-3, the V gene TRBV7-6; D gene ambiguous. Trimming left V 5 bases short and J 3 bases short, with 15 bases between. The CDR3 is 15 residues long. The germline V gene has CDR1 SGHVS and CDR2 FNYEAQ. The CDR3 protein is CASSPLVGLTDTQYF. In DNA, the CDR3 is TGTGCCAGCAGCCCCCTAGTCGGATTGACAGATACGCAGTATTTT. The full variable domain, completed using reference TRBV7-6 and TRBJ2-3, is GAGVSQSPRYKVTKRGQDVALRCDPISGHVSLYWYRQALGQGPEFLTYFNYEAQQDKSGLPNDRFSAERPEGSISTLTIQRTEQRDSAMYRCASSPLVGLTDTQYFGPGTRLTVL.

This clone was observed once. The chain links TRBV29-1 to TRBJ2-5; D unclear. CDR3 size: 13 residues. Trimming stripped 3 bases from V and 2 bases from J, with 10 bases between. Germline loops: CDR1 SQVTM, CDR2 ANQGSEA. CDR3 in DNA: TGCAGCGTTGAGAGGTACCCGCAAGAGACCCAGTACTTC. Residues: CSVERYPQETQYF. Complete variable domain (other parts from reference TRBV29-1 and TRBJ2-5): SAVISQKPSRDICQRGTSLTIQCQVDSQVTMMFWYRQQPGQSLTLIATANQGSEATYESGFVIDKFPISRPNLTFSTLTVSNMSPEDSSIYLCSVERYPQETQYFGPGTRLLVL.

The chain carries TRBV18 and TRBJ2-3, with 10 bases fitting TRBD1. Germline CDR1 reads KGHSH; CDR2 reads LQKENI. The ends lost 6 bases at V and 4 bases at J; junction bases unmatched: 7. The CDR3 spans 15 residues. The CDR3 loop reads CASSLRQGASDTQYF. For the CDR3, the DNA is TGTGCCAGCTCCCTAAGACAGGGGGCATCAGATACGCAGTATTTT.

The J gene is TRBJ2-1, the V gene TRBV7-9; no reliable D call. With 4 bases removed from V and 4 bases from J, the gap between germline ends came to 8 bases. Germline-derived CDR1 and CDR2 are SEHNR and FQNEAQ (reference sequence). This CDR3 is 13 amino acids long. The CDR3: CASSSDLYNEQFF. In DNA, the CDR3 is TGTGCCAGCAGCTCCGACTTATACAATGAGCAGTTCTTC.

V and J are TRBV6-6 and TRBJ2-2; D is possibly TRBD1 or TRBD2 (5 bases each). Per the germline V gene, CDR1 is MNHNY and CDR2 is SVGAGI (reference sequence). The CDR3 spans 12 residues. Trimming took 7 bases from V and 3 from J, leaving 6 bases between them. CDR3 loop: CASMGDTGELFF. CDR3 in DNA: TGTGCCAGCATGGGGGACACCGGGGAGCTGTTTTTT.

This chain uses TRBV15 with TRBJ1-1; D is unclear. Germline CDR1 is LNHNV and CDR2 is YYDKDF (reference sequence). V lost 3 bases and J lost 8, with 13 bases in between. The CDR3 has 13 residues. Written as DNA, the CDR3 is TGTGCCACCAGCAGTCAAAAGGGCACCGAAGCTTTCTTT. Protein product: CATSSQKGTEAFF.

There are a few counts of this clone. As DNA, the CDR3 is TGCGCCAGCAGCCAAGATGCGGCTAGCCAAGAGACCCAGTACTTC. Translating it yields CASSQDAASQETQYF. The chain couples TRBV4-1 to TRBJ2-5; D is undetermined. The CDR3 sequence is 15 residues long. The germline V gene encodes CDR1 MGHRA and CDR2 YSYEKL. V shed 0 bases and J shed 1 base, with 9 bases lying between them.

The rearrangement links TRBV19 to TRBJ2-3; 7 bases align to TRBD1. The CDR3 contains 14 residues. Germline assignment: CDR1 LNHDA and CDR2 SQIVND (reference sequence). The J segment lost 2 bases and the V segment lost 7 bases, leaving 6 bases of the junction unmatched. The CDR3 loop reads CASKDRAYTDTQYF. The CDR3 coding sequence is TGTGCCAGTAAAGACAGGGCTTACACAGATACGCAGTATTTT.

V is TRBV28 and J is TRBJ2-3; 7 nucleotides line up with TRBD2. CDR1 MDHEN and CDR2 SYDVKM come from the germline V gene. The CDR3 runs 15 residues. With 3 bases clipped from V and 0 bases from J, the junction kept 3 bases outside the gene matches. The CDR3 reads CASSLGGTSTDTQYF. CDR3 in DNA: TGTGCCAGCAGTTTGGGGGGGACTAGCACAGATACGCAGTATTTT.

The chain links TRBV6-6 to TRBJ2-7, with 8 bases aligning to TRBD2. The CDR3 is 13 amino acids. The J segment lost 6 bases and the V segment lost 6 bases, leaving 7 bases of the junction unmatched. Germline loops: CDR1 MNHNY, CDR2 SVGAGI (reference sequence). Written as DNA, the CDR3 is TGTGCCAGCAGCTACAGCGGGAGTGGCGAGCAGTACTTC. Translated, it gives CASSYSGSGEQYF.

V gene TRBV6-5 combines with J gene TRBJ2-7, with D uncertain. Trimming pared 6 bases from V and 1 base from J, leaving 13 bases between. This CDR3 is 14 amino acids long. Germline-derived CDR1 and CDR2 are MNHEY and SVGAGI. The CDR3 loop is CASRDPMGSYEQYF. The CDR3 region has the DNA TGTGCCAGCAGGGACCCAATGGGTTCCTACGAGCAGTACTTC.

This chain connects TRBV10-2 to TRBJ1-5; the D gene is possibly TRBD1 (5 bases). The CDR3 has 15 amino acids. Trimming stripped 0 bases from V and 5 bases from J, with 11 bases between. Germline values: CDR1 WSHSY, CDR2 SAAADI. In DNA, the CDR3 is TGCGCCAGCAGTGAGTCGCCCAGGGCAGATCAGCCCCAGCATTTT. This translates into CASSESPRADQPQHF.

J is TRBJ2-7 and V is TRBV30, with D possibly matching TRBD2 (5 bases). CDR3 length equals 13 residues. The germline V gene has CDR1 GTSNPN and CDR2 SVGIG (reference sequence). V shed 1 base and J shed 6 bases, with 13 bases lying between them. The DNA for the CDR3 is TGTGCCTGGAGTGGCCCCCATGGAGGCGAGCAGTACTTC. Translation: CAWSGPHGGEQYF. Looking up the rest from reference TRBV30 and TRBJ2-7 gives the full variable domain: SQTIHQWPATLVQPVGSPLSLECTVEGTSNPNLYWYRQAAGRGLQLLFYSVGIGQISSEVPQNLSASRPQDRQFILSSKKLLLSDSGFYLCAWSGPHGGEQYFGPGTRLTVT.

The DNA for the CDR3 is TGTGCCAGCAGCTTCAGCGAAACCTACGAGCAGTACTTC. It yields the protein CASSFSETYEQYF. The rearrangement links TRBV7-9 to TRBJ2-7; D unresolved. Germline loops: CDR1 SEHNR, CDR2 FQNEAQ (reference sequence). V lost 3 bases to trimming and J lost 2 bases, with 8 bases between them. The CDR3 sequence is 13 residues long.

CDR3: CASSFALAASTDTQYF. The DNA for the CDR3 is TGTGCCAGCAGCTTTGCGTTAGCGGCTAGCACAGATACGCAGTATTTT. The chain recombines TRBV7-8 with TRBJ2-3, with a possible D match to TRBD2 (6 bases). The ends were cut back, 3 bases at V and 0 bases at J, with 13 bases in the middle. CDR1 is SGHVS, CDR2 FQNEAQ, per germline. This CDR3 region has 16 residues.

CDR3 residues: CAIRTQGGGDYGYTF. CDR3 DNA sequence: TGTGCCATCAGGACACAGGGTGGGGGAGACTATGGCTACACCTTC. This chain links TRBV10-3 with TRBJ1-2, with D perhaps matching TRBD1 (6 bases). The germline CDR1 and CDR2 sequences are ENHRY and SYGVKD. The germline V and J ends were trimmed by 6 bases and 3 bases, with 17 bases remaining between them. The CDR3 totals 15 residues.

This rearrangement joins TRBV29-1 to TRBJ2-5; D might be TRBD2 (7 bases). CDR3 length equals 13 residues. V lost 5 bases to trimming and J lost 4 bases, with 14 bases between them. The germline V gene encodes CDR1 SQVTM and CDR2 ANQGSEA. As DNA, the CDR3 is TGCAGCGTTTCGGGGAGGGGGGGAGAGACCCAGTACTTC. This sequence encodes CSVSGRGGETQYF.

In nucleotides, the CDR3 is TGTGCCAGCAGTTTCCCTGAACAGGGCGCAGATACGCAGTATTTT. Translating it yields CASSFPEQGADTQYF. The rearrangement joins TRBV6-5 to TRBJ2-3; tentative D call: TRBD1 (6 bases). CDR1 MNHEY and CDR2 SVGAGI come from the germline V gene. This CDR3 spans 15 amino acids. V gave up 4 bases and J gave up 4 bases, with 15 bases separating them.

This chain connects TRBV19 to TRBJ1-1; TRBD1 is a possible D gene (6 bases). The V gene lost 6 bases and the J gene lost 7 bases, with 12 bases spanning the gap. CDR3 length: 12 residues. Germline V gives CDR1 LNHDA, CDR2 SQIVND (reference sequence). The chain's CDR3 is CASSRTGNEAFF. The CDR3 nucleotides read TGTGCCAGTAGCCGAACAGGGAATGAAGCTTTCTTT.

The chain links TRBV5-6 to TRBJ2-1; TRBD2 might be the D (6 bases). CDR1 SGHDT and CDR2 YYEEEE come from the germline V gene. Trimming shortened V by 4 bases and J by 6 bases, and 20 bases separated the two germline ends. CDR3 length: 16 amino acids. This CDR3 reads CASSDPPGDPRNEQFF. The CDR3 region has the DNA TGTGCCAGCAGCGATCCCCCGGGAGACCCGCGCAATGAGCAGTTCTTC.

This clone was found once. This rearrangement joins TRBV7-6 to TRBJ2-2; maybe TRBD1 (6 bases). The V end lost 5 bases, the J end lost 6 bases, and 28 bases lay between the germline ends. The CDR3 extends over 19 amino acids. Germline CDR1 SGHVS, CDR2 FNYEAQ. This CDR3 reads CASSPESPTGTLGPGELFF. The CDR3 bases are TGTGCCAGCAGCCCAGAGTCCCCTACTGGGACACTTGGCCCCGGGGAGCTGTTTTTT.

This clone was counted only a few times. CDR3 region: CASSQGPDNEQFF. As DNA, the CDR3 is TGTGCCAGCAGCCAGGGACCAGACAATGAGCAGTTCTTC. This rearrangement joins TRBV4-2 to TRBJ2-1; D may correspond to TRBD1 or TRBD2 (5 bases each). Between the trimmed V and J ends, which lost 3 bases and 5 bases, there was a span of 8 bases. From germline, CDR1 is LGHNA and CDR2 YNFKEQ. CDR3 length equals 13 residues.

This clone has only a few counts. This chain's CDR3 is CASSHGLVFYEQYF. CDR3 nucleotide sequence: TGCGCCAGCAGCCACGGACTAGTTTTCTACGAGCAGTACTTC. This chain connects TRBV4-3 to TRBJ2-7; TRBD2 matches at 7 bases. The CDR3 spans 14 residues. Germline V gene data show CDR1 as LGHNA and CDR2 as YSLEER. With 3 bases clipped from V and 3 bases from J, the junction kept 5 bases outside the gene matches.